This T cell receptor (beta chain) stems from a study of blood T cell repertoires in COVID-19 (TCRdb year 2020). Study-wide context: Collaborator samples came from the United States, Italy and Spain and covered acute and convalescent phases of COVID-19. The material from the prospective study consisted of cDNA or gDNA derived from T cells, B-cell-depleted T cells, or PBMCs. Subjects who had been exposed to COVID-19, were actively infected with it, or had recovered from it provided the deeply sampled blood TCRbeta repertoires that made up the dataset. The repertoires were released in a freely available public database meant as a resource for research on the immune response to SARS-CoV-2. Samples were obtained from the ongoing ImmuneRACE study (first 160 participants) and from over 1,000 subjects provided by 6 global collaborators. Nearly every sample came with metadata listing a de-identified subject ID, COVID-19 status, age in years and sex. Where available, HLA class I and class II types were taken from metadata supplied by the sample provider and were not determined by assay-based typing. The investigation overall reported the following: The amount of clinical and demographic metadata varied by source and participant and was provided uncurated.

In the case of this clone: Its antigen target is currently unknown. No base quality values were provided; no much bigger clone lies one nucleotide off.

Taken from the germline V gene (reference sequence), the CDR1 and CDR2 loops are MNHEY and SMNVEV. V and J are truncated by 5 bases and 3 bases respectively, leaving an intervening sequence of 14 bases. The CDR3 starts with the cysteine, ends with the phenylalanine, and has 15 residues. The only DNA kept is the CDR3, 45 bases in frame from the first base. TCRbeta CDR3 regions were amplified from genomic DNA using the immunoSEQ Assay, a bias-controlled multiplex PCR. The study's processing was this. The number of nucleated cells in each sample was estimated from the amplification of reference gene primers within the assay. Sequence reads were collapsed and filtered to measure the absolute abundance of every unique TCRbeta CDR3 rearrangement. Productive Simpson clonality was computed per sample as the square root of Simpson's diversity index over productive rearrangements. This immuneACCESS table, as held by TCRdb, lists in-frame sequences with V and J called but not all clones. Of the missing ones, under half trace to an unresolved V gene in checked studies; the others have no known cause. V and J calls and clone size are given by that table; D and trimming were obtained from the DNA. The sample table records tens of thousands of clones; 65% to 90% of these occur just once. About a tenth of the sample lies in the top ten.

Each collaborating institution followed its own protocols to collect whole blood in K2EDTA tubes. Collaborator samples were shipped for TCRbeta analysis as frozen whole blood, isolated PBMCs, or DNA extracted from either sample type. The sequenced sample was peripheral blood. The receptor was derived from a human donor in a cohort sampled during active COVID-19. This chain joins TRBV27 to TRBJ2-1; a tentative D match to TRBD2 spans 6 bases. CDR3 region: CASSRRPTSYNEQFF. The nucleotides read TGTGCCAGCAGTCGACGCCCGACTAGCTACAATGAGCAGTTCTTC.